This note documents a single T cell receptor beta chain sequence. Its antigen is unknown. The donors were in the roughly 120-subject validation cohort; that cohort was separate from the roughly 700-subject first cohort. V lost 0 bases, J lost 5 bases, and 9 bases stayed unmatched. The CDR3 sequence is 16 residues long. Germline V gene sequence: CDR1 SGHTA, CDR2 FQGTGA. This sample was taken from a study of cytomegalovirus exposure and HLA in healthy donors. Looking at the study overall: It was reported in a later analysis that the 95 to 150 validation repertoires used the same platform as the 550 to 800 first-cohort repertoires. Study-wide results and limits: Among the CMV-associated chains, a few were confirmed in vitro as specific for CMV antigens.

Produced via immunoSEQ multiplex PCR; TCRdb's table is partial and in-frame only. The table shows about 120,000 clones, with roughly 90% occurring only once. This receptor was taken from a woman between 18 and 29 years old in good health and CMV-seropositive. Source material: PBMCs. The chain uses TRBV7-3 and TRBJ2-7, with 8 bases that match TRBD2. The CDR3 spells CASSLTPLGRGNEQYF. The CDR3 DNA reads TGTGCCAGCAGCTTAACCCCACTCGGGAGGGGGAACGAGCAGTACTTC.